This TCR beta chain was captured in a study of T cell changes during pregnancy in multiple sclerosis. Measured with immunoSEQ multiplex PCR; TCRdb has only the in-frame clones, and not every one. The sample includes around 35,000 clones, around 92% seen only once; the top ten take less than 1.5%. With V trimmed by 2 bases and J by 7 bases, 8 bases remained unmatched. The CDR3 runs 15 residues. CDR1 PRHDT and CDR2 FYEKMQ come from the germline V gene (reference sequence). This clonotype originated in a female donor with multiple sclerosis, enrolled in a pregnancy study. The chain uses TRBV13 and TRBJ2-7, with 10 bases that match TRBD1. Sequenced input: PBMCs (not recorded whether the cells were cultured). As DNA, the CDR3 is TGTGCCAGCAGCTTACGGGACAGGGGAGTAGGGGAGCAGTACTTC. Protein sequence: CASSLRDRGVGEQYF.